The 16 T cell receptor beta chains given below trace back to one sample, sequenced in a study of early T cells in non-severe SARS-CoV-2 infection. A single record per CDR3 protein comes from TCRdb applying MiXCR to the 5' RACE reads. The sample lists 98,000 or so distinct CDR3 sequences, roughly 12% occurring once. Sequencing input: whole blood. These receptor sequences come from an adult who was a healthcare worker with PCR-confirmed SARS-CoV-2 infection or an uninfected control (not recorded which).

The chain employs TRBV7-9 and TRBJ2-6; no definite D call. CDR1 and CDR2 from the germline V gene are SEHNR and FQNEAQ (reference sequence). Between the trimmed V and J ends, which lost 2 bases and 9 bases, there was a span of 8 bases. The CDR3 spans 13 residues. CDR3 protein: CASSLSSYNVLTF. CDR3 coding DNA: TGTGCCAGCAGCTTAAGCAGTTACAACGTCCTGACTTTC. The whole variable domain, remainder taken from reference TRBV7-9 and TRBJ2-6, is DTGVSQNPRHKITKRGQNVTFRCDPISEHNRLYWYRQTLGQGPEFLTYFQNEAQLEKSRLLSDRFSAERPKGSFSTLEIQRTEQGDSAMYLCASSLSSYNVLTFGAGSRLTVL.

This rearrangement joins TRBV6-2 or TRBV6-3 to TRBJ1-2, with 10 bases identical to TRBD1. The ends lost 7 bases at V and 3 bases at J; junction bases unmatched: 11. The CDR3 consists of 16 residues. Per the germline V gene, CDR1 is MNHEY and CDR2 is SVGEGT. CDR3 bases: TGTGCCAGCACCAGAAGACAGGGGGCTCCCGACTATGGCTACACCTTC. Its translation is CASTRRQGAPDYGYTF.

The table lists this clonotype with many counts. CDR3 sequence: CASSPTRGGRETQYF. DNA of the CDR3: TGTGCCAGCAGCCCGACGCGGGGGGGCAGAGAGACCCAGTACTTC. The chain recombines TRBV7-2 with TRBJ2-5; TRBD2 matches 9 bases. The CDR3 is 15 amino acids. Unmatched junction bases numbered 8, after V lost 5 bases and J lost 4 bases. Germline assignment: CDR1 SGHTA and CDR2 FQGNSA.

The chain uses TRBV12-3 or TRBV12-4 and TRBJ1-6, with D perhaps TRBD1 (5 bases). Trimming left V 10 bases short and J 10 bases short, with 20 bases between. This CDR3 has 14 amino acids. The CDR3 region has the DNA TGTGCCACCACCTCGGGCGAGGGGCGGTCACCCCTCCACTTT. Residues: CATTSGEGRSPLHF.

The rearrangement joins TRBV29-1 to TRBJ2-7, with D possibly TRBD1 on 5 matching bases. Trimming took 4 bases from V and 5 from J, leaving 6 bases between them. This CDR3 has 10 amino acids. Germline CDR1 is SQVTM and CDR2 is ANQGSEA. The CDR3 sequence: CSVGGNEQYF. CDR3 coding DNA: TGCAGCGTTGGGGGCAACGAGCAGTACTTC.

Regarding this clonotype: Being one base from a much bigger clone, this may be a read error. Here the CDR3 DNA reads TGTGCCAGCAGTATGGGACTAGCGGGATTGGATGAGCAGATCTTC. Translated: CASSMGLAGLDEQIF. The rearrangement joins TRBV11-2 to TRBJ2-1, with 13 bases aligning to TRBD2. CDR3 length: 15 residues. CDR1 and CDR2 (germline): SGHAT, FQNNGV. The variable domain in full, with the rest retrieved from reference TRBV11-2 and TRBJ2-1, is EAGVAQSPRYKIIEKRQSVAFWCNPISGHATLYWYQQILGQGPKLLIQFQNNGVVDDSQLPKDRFSAERLKGVDSTLKIQPAKLEDSAVYLCASSMGLAGLDEQIFGPGTRLTVL.

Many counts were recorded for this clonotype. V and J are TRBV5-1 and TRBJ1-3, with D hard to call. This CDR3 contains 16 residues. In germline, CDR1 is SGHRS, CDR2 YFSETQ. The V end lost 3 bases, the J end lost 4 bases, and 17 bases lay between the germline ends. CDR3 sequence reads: CASSSDPQSGGNTIYF. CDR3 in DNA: TGCGCCAGCAGCTCGGACCCTCAATCGGGAGGAAACACCATATATTTT.

Here the CDR3 DNA reads TGCAGCGTTGAAGGTTTCCTGTTGGGCAGGGAGGGTGAGCAGTTCTTC. Amino acids: CSVEGFLLGREGEQFF. The chain carries TRBV29-1 and TRBJ2-1; TRBD2 aligns across 7 bases. V was pared by 1 base and J by 9 bases, with 15 bases of the junction left unmatched. Germline V CDR1 and CDR2: SQVTM, ANQGSEA. The CDR3 extends over 16 amino acids.

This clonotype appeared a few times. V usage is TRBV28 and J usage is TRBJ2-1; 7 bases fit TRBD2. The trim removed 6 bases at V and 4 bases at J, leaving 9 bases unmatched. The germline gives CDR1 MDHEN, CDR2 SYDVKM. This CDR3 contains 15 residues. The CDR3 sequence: CASSPPGLPYNEQFF. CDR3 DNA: TGTGCCAGCAGCCCACCGGGACTACCTTACAATGAGCAGTTCTTC. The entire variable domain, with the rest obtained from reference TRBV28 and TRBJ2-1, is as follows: DVKVTQSSRYLVKRTGEKVFLECVQDMDHENMFWYRQDPGLGLRLIYFSYDVKMKEKGDIPEGYSVSREKKERFSLILESASTNQTSMYLCASSPPGLPYNEQFFGPGTRLTVL.

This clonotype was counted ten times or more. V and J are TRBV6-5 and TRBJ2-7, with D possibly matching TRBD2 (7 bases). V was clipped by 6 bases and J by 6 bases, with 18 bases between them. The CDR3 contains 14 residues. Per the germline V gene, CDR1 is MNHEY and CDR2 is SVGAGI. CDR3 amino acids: CASRPLGGGGEQYF. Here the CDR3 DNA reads TGTGCCAGCAGGCCCCTCGGGGGAGGGGGCGAGCAGTACTTC.

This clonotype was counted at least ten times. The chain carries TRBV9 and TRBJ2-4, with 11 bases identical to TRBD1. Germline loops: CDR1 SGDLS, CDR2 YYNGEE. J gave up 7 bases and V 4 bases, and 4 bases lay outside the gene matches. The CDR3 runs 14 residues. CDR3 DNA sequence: TGTGCCAGCAGCCAGCGGACAGGGGGCAACATTCAGTACTTC. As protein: CASSQRTGGNIQYF.

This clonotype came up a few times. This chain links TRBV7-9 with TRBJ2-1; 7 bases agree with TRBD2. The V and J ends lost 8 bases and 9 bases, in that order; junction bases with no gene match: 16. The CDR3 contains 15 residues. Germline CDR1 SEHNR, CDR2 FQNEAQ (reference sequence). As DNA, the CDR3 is TGTGCCAGCTCCCCAACGGCGGGAGTGGGAGCTGAGCAGTTCTTC. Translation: CASSPTAGVGAEQFF.

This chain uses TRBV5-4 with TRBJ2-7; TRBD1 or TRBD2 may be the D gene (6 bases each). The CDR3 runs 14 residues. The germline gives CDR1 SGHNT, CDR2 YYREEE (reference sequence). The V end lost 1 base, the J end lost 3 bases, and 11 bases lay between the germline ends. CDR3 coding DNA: TGTGCCAGCAGCTTGAACGGGGGCATCTACGAGCAGTACTTC. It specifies CASSLNGGIYEQYF.

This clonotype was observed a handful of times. This chain's CDR3 is CSATREAGGPGEQYF. The CDR3 DNA reads TGCAGTGCTACCCGAGAGGCGGGAGGGCCGGGCGAGCAGTACTTC. The chain employs TRBV20-1 and TRBJ2-7; 9 bases line up with TRBD2. Germline V CDR1 and CDR2: DFQATT, SNEGSKA (reference sequence). The CDR3 length is 15 residues. The V and J ends lost 4 bases and 6 bases, in that order; junction bases with no gene match: 13.

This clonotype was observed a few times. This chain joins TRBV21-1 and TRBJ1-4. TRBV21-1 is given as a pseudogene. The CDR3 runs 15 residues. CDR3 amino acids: CASSGCGTSNEKLFF. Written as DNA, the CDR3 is TGTGCCAGCAGCGGCTGCGGGACAAGTAATGAAAAACTGTTTTTT.

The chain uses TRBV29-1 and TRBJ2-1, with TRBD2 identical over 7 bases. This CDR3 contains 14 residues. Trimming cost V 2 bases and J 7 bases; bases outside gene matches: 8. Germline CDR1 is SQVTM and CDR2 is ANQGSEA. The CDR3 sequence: CSVERLREANEQFF. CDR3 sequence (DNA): TGCAGCGTTGAAAGGCTCCGGGAGGCGAATGAGCAGTTCTTC.